These 30 T cell receptor beta chains share one sample of origin, sequenced in a study of response to subunit inactivated influenza vaccine. TCRdb reprocessed the RT-PCR reads with MiXCR, giving one entry per CDR3 protein. This sample has 610,000 or so distinct CDR3 sequences, with around 15% found just once. The sample here was PBMCs from blood, taken 11 to 12 days after vaccination. Source of these receptors: a man in his fifties who received an inactivated influenza vaccine.

This chain connects TRBV10-3 to TRBJ1-2; D gene ambiguous. Germline V gene data show CDR1 as ENHRY and CDR2 as SYGVKD. V lost 3 bases, J lost 10 bases, and 12 bases lay in between. This CDR3 is 12 amino acids long. The CDR3 sequence: CAISEGRTFYTF. The CDR3 DNA is TGTGCCATCAGTGAAGGACGGACTTTCTACACCTTC.

The chain links TRBV4-1 to TRBJ1-5, with 9 bases aligning to TRBD1. The CDR3 spans 16 residues. V lost 4 bases, J lost 4 bases, and 8 bases stayed unmatched. Looked up from germline, CDR1 is MGHRA and CDR2 is YSYEKL. CDR3 sequence reads: CASSPWTGAGNQPQHF. CDR3 nucleotide sequence: TGCGCCAGCAGCCCATGGACAGGGGCTGGAAATCAGCCCCAGCATTTT.

This clonotype was seen many times. The rearrangement joins TRBV6-5 to TRBJ1-1; D is possibly TRBD1 (6 bases). V lost 8 bases and J 6 bases, leaving 16 bases between the germline ends. Per germline, CDR1 MNHEY and CDR2 SVGAGI. There are 13 residues in the CDR3. The CDR3 DNA reads TGTGCCAGCGTTCTTACAGGGCCCGCTGAAGCTTTCTTT. Its translation: CASVLTGPAEAFF.

This chain links TRBV12-3 or TRBV12-4 with TRBJ1-5; 9 bases map to TRBD1. Trimming cost V 6 bases and J 1 base; bases outside gene matches: 1. The CDR3 loop spans 14 amino acids. CDR3 amino acids: CASRQGASNQPQHF. CDR3 bases: TGTGCCAGCAGACAGGGGGCGAGCAATCAGCCCCAGCATTTT.

This clonotype was seen only a few times. This CDR3 reads CSAVRLAGSYEQYF. The CDR3 DNA reads as TGCAGTGCCGTCCGGCTAGCGGGGTCCTACGAGCAGTACTTC. V gene TRBV20-1 combines with J gene TRBJ2-7; 9 bases map to TRBD2. J was trimmed by 1 base and V by 6 bases; bases with no gene match: 7. CDR1 is DFQATT, CDR2 SNEGSKA, per germline (reference sequence). This CDR3 is 14 amino acids long.

V gene TRBV28 combines with J gene TRBJ2-2, with D perhaps being TRBD1 or TRBD2 (5 bases each). V lost 4 bases and J lost 8, with 20 bases in between. CDR1 is MDHEN, CDR2 SYDVKM, per germline. The CDR3 covers 16 residues. CDR3 DNA: TGTGCCAGCAGTTATATACCGGGACGTGTAACTGGGGAGCTGTTTTTT. Protein product: CASSYIPGRVTGELFF.

This clonotype occurred a few times. The chain uses TRBV7-2 and TRBJ2-3, with 11 bases fitting TRBD2. The CDR3 length is 15 residues. Germline values: CDR1 SGHTA, CDR2 FQGNSA. Trimming at V came to 5 bases and at J to 10 bases, leaving 11 bases not matched to a gene. CDR3 coding DNA: TGTGCCAGCAGCAGCGACTTAGCGGGGGGGCCGTCGCAGTATTTT. This translates into CASSSDLAGGPSQYF.

This clonotype was counted a few times. The chain links TRBV20-1 to TRBJ2-3; 9 nucleotides agree with TRBD2. CDR1 is DFQATT, CDR2 SNEGSKA, per germline (reference sequence). The CDR3 covers 14 residues. V shed 5 bases and J 6 bases; nucleotides not matched to a gene: 9. CDR3 in DNA: TGCAGTGCTCTTACCATAGCGGGAGACGATACGCAGTATTTT. Its translation: CSALTIAGDDTQYF.

This chain connects TRBV29-1 to TRBJ2-6, with TRBD1 as a possible D gene (6 bases). CDR3 length: 13 amino acids. V was pared by 6 bases and J by 0 bases, with 6 bases between. CDR1 and CDR2 from the germline V gene are SQVTM and ANQGSEA. The CDR3 reads CSVRGSGANVLTF. The CDR3 DNA reads as TGCAGCGTCAGGGGCTCTGGGGCCAACGTCCTGACTTTC.

This clonotype was seen only a few times. CDR3 amino acids: CASSHSGGRGNTIYF. The CDR3 DNA reads as TGTGCCAGCAGCCACTCGGGGGGGCGAGGAAACACCATATATTTT. The gene calls are TRBV11-2 and TRBJ1-3; a weak D match, TRBD1 (6 bases). The CDR3 is 15 amino acids. Trimming cost V 5 bases and J 4 bases, with 15 bases left between them. Germline values: CDR1 SGHAT, CDR2 FQNNGV.

The chain combines TRBV7-8 with TRBJ2-2, with 7 positions matching TRBD1. The length of the CDR3 is 17 residues. The V and J ends lost 2 bases and 0 bases, in that order; junction bases with no gene match: 6. Looked up from germline, CDR1 is SGHVS and CDR2 is FQNEAQ. CDR3 loop: CASSLIGDSANTGELFF. The CDR3, as DNA: TGTGCCAGCAGCTTAATAGGGGACAGCGCGAACACCGGGGAGCTGTTTTTT. Supplemented by reference TRBV7-8 and TRBJ2-2, the full variable domain reads GAGVSQSPRYKVAKRGQDVALRCDPISGHVSLFWYQQALGQGPEFLTYFQNEAQLDKSGLPSDRFFAERPEGSVSTLKIQRTQQEDSAVYLCASSLIGDSANTGELFFGEGSRLTVL.

The genes are TRBV5-4 and TRBJ1-2; D may be TRBD1 (6 bases). V lost 4 bases and J lost 3, with 16 bases in between. Germline loops: CDR1 SGHNT, CDR2 YYREEE (reference sequence). This CDR3 has 15 amino acids. This CDR3 is CASSPGQPRDYGYTF. The CDR3 DNA is TGTGCCAGCAGCCCCGGACAGCCTAGGGACTATGGCTACACCTTC.

A few counts support this clonotype. The V call is TRBV5-1, the J call TRBJ1-1, with 9 bases that match TRBD1. With 4 bases clipped from V and 6 bases from J, the junction kept 13 bases outside the gene matches. Looked up from germline, CDR1 is SGHRS and CDR2 is YFSETQ. The CDR3 has 16 residues. As DNA, the CDR3 is TGCGCCAGCAGCCTGGTACCAGGACAGGGGTTGGCTGAAGCTTTCTTT. This encodes CASSLVPGQGLAEAFF.

In this sample, this clonotype turned up a few times. The CDR3 DNA follows: TGTGCCAGCAGCCAAGACGCCGAATCAGGGGGAGTCGGCTATGGCTACACCTTC. Translated: CASSQDAESGGVGYGYTF. The genes are TRBV3-1 and TRBJ1-2; 7 bases agree with TRBD1. The CDR3 length is 18 residues. Germline V lookup: CDR1 LGHDT, CDR2 YNNKEL (reference sequence). After removal of 0 bases from V and 4 bases from J, the junction contained 14 bases not matched to a gene.

This chain uses TRBV11-2 with TRBJ1-5; D remains unclear. CDR3 size: 14 residues. Germline V gene data show CDR1 as SGHAT and CDR2 as FQNNGV. Trimming stripped 5 bases from V and 7 bases from J, with 15 bases between. CDR3 nucleotide sequence: TGTGCCAGCAGCGCGGGAGGGAACCGGCAGCCCCAGCATTTT. Translating gives CASSAGGNRQPQHF.

The chain is built from TRBV20-1 and TRBJ1-4; D is unresolved. Trimming cost V 5 bases and J 11 bases, with 12 bases left between them. The V gene's germline CDR1 is DFQATT and CDR2 SNEGSKA (reference sequence). This CDR3 has 11 amino acids. DNA for the CDR3: TGCAGTGCTTGGGAGCCAAGGAAACTGTTTTTT. Translating gives CSAWEPRKLFF.

This sequence joins TRBV7-2 and TRBJ2-1, with TRBD2 matching 9 bases. Germline V lookup: CDR1 SGHTA, CDR2 FQGNSA. The CDR3 runs to 15 residues. V was pared by 3 bases and J by 4 bases, with 4 bases of the junction left unmatched. The CDR3: CASSFRAGGYNEQFF. The CDR3 DNA reads as TGTGCCAGCAGCTTCCGGGCGGGAGGGTACAATGAGCAGTTCTTC.

This clonotype was observed a handful of times. V usage is TRBV5-1 and J usage is TRBJ2-3, with 13 positions matching TRBD2. Germline values: CDR1 SGHRS, CDR2 YFSETQ. The CDR3 contains 16 residues. With 1 base clipped from V and 3 bases from J, the junction kept 2 bases outside the gene matches. The CDR3 sequence is CASSLTSGGETDTQYF. CDR3 nucleotide sequence: TGCGCCAGCAGCTTGACTAGCGGGGGGGAGACAGATACGCAGTATTTT.

This chain connects TRBV29-1 to TRBJ2-7; D remains ambiguous. V lost 5 bases and J lost 4, with 12 bases in between. Germline CDR1 SQVTM, CDR2 ANQGSEA. There are 12 residues in the CDR3. Here the CDR3 reads CSVLLPGYEQYF. The CDR3 nucleotides are TGCAGCGTTTTACTTCCGGGTTACGAGCAGTACTTC.

This clonotype was seen ten or more times. The rearrangement joins TRBV20-1 to TRBJ1-5, with D maybe TRBD1 (5 bases). The V gene lost 0 bases and the J gene lost 3 bases, with 12 bases spanning the gap. The V gene's germline CDR1 is DFQATT and CDR2 SNEGSKA (reference sequence). CDR3 length: 15 residues. In DNA form, the CDR3 reads TGCAGTGCTAGAGATGGGGGGTGGCCCAATCAGCCCCAGCATTTT. This codes for CSARDGGWPNQPQHF.

This clonotype was observed a handful of times. V is TRBV5-1 and J is TRBJ1-1; perhaps TRBD1 as D (5 bases). The V and J ends lost 2 bases and 3 bases respectively, with 11 bases between them. Germline V CDR1 and CDR2: SGHRS, YFSETQ. The CDR3 is 14 amino acids. CDR3 nucleotides: TGCGCCAGCAGCTTAGGGGTTTTGGACACTGAAGCTTTCTTT. Encoded protein: CASSLGVLDTEAFF.

The sample holds a few counts of this clonotype. This chain connects TRBV4-2 to TRBJ2-7; TRBD2 matches 7 bases. The ends lost 1 base at V and 2 bases at J; junction bases unmatched: 5. The CDR3 is 15 amino acids. Germline-derived CDR1 and CDR2 are LGHNA and YNFKEQ. The DNA of the CDR3 is TGTGCCAGCAGCCAAGCCAGCGGGACCGCCTACGAGCAGTACTTC. Its translation: CASSQASGTAYEQYF.

The V call is TRBV15, the J call TRBJ2-5; D not resolved. Trimming took 5 bases from V and 3 from J, leaving 4 bases between them. The CDR3 has 11 residues. Germline-derived CDR1 and CDR2 are LNHNV and YYDKDF (reference sequence). The DNA of the CDR3 is TGTGCCACCAGCGCAAAAGAGACCCAGTACTTC. As protein: CATSAKETQYF.

The chain combines TRBV5-1 with TRBJ2-7; no firm D call. The CDR3 extends over 13 amino acids. Trimming pared 1 base from V and 5 bases from J, leaving 10 bases between. Germline assignment: CDR1 SGHRS and CDR2 YFSETQ. In DNA form, the CDR3 reads TGCGCCAGCAGCTTGCGGTCCGTCGACGAGCAGTACTTC. Encoded protein: CASSLRSVDEQYF.

This clonotype turned up a few times. This sequence joins TRBV6-1 and TRBJ2-7; D is unresolved. Trimming left V 6 bases short and J 0 bases short, with 12 bases between. Germline V gene sequence: CDR1 MNHNS, CDR2 SASEGT. This CDR3 contains 14 residues. The CDR3 protein is CASRIHRSSYEQYF. CDR3 sequence (DNA): TGTGCCAGCAGGATTCACCGGAGCTCCTACGAGCAGTACTTC.

This clonotype was found many times. V is TRBV5-1 and J is TRBJ2-1; 7 bases are a match to TRBD1. Germline V gene lookup returns CDR1 SGHRS and CDR2 YFSETQ. The CDR3 covers 17 residues. Trimming removed 2 bases from V and 0 bases from J; junction bases left unmatched: 8. Here the CDR3 reads CASSFLTGSSSYNEQFF. In DNA form, the CDR3 reads TGCGCCAGCAGCTTCTTGACAGGGAGTAGCTCCTACAATGAGCAGTTCTTC.

The rearrangement joins TRBV9 to TRBJ1-2, with a possible D match to TRBD1 (5 bases). The CDR3 is made up of 14 amino acids. CDR1 is SGDLS, CDR2 YYNGEE, per germline. V was pared by 0 bases and J by 4 bases, with 10 bases between. The CDR3 DNA follows: TGTGCCAGCAGCGTAGAGGGGAACCCCTATGGCTACACCTTC. Translation: CASSVEGNPYGYTF.

The chain links TRBV10-3 to TRBJ2-1, with 7 positions matching TRBD2. Looked up from germline, CDR1 is ENHRY and CDR2 is SYGVKD. This CDR3 spans 15 amino acids. V lost 4 bases, J lost 1 base, and 4 bases stayed unmatched. The CDR3 DNA is TGTGCCATCAGTGGGTCTAGCGGTTCCTACAATGAGCAGTTCTTC. Its protein is CAISGSSGSYNEQFF.

This clonotype was observed a few times. J is TRBJ2-1 and V is TRBV9; the D gene is possibly TRBD2 (6 bases). V shed 0 bases and J shed 1 base, with 20 bases lying between them. The CDR3 is 19 residues long. Germline V CDR1 and CDR2: SGDLS, YYNGEE. Here the CDR3 DNA reads TGTGCCAGCAGCGTAGCCCCAAGTTTTTCGGGGACTTCCTACAATGAGCAGTTCTTC. This sequence encodes CASSVAPSFSGTSYNEQFF.

This clonotype was seen a handful of times. V gene TRBV20-1 combines with J gene TRBJ1-6; 9 bases align to TRBD1. Losses at the gene ends were 6 bases for V and 10 bases for J; bases not matched to a gene: 7. The CDR3 sequence is 13 residues long. Germline-derived CDR1 and CDR2 are DFQATT and SNEGSKA (reference sequence). The CDR3, as DNA: TGCAGTGCGCGCCGGGACAGGGTGTCACCCCTCCACTTT. It encodes CSARRDRVSPLHF.